This is a list of T cell receptor beta chains from one sample in a study of T-cell reconstitution after alpha-beta-depleted transplantation in children. TCRdb reanalysed the PCR reads using MiXCR and keeps one entry per CDR3 protein. The table has about 400,000 distinct CDR3 sequences, roughly 20% seen once; the top ten hold around 4%. The sequencing here drew on PBMCs from the stem cell graft donor, taken from the stem cell graft. These receptors were taken from a human donor who donated a stem cell graft to a child with acute myeloid leukemia. Both conserved end residues are part of each CDR3.

j_gene	v_gene	CDR3aa
TRBJ2-3	TRBV5-1	CASSLKQGFDTQYF
TRBJ1-1	TRBV5-1	CASRPPDSPNTEAFF
TRBJ2-1	TRBV10-3	CAIAQREGVQGEQFF
TRBJ1-2	TRBV5-1	CASSLDAWQGDGYTF
TRBJ2-6	TRBV5-1	CASSQGQGAGANVLTF
TRBJ1-3	TRBV7-9	CASSRTDGNTIYF
TRBJ2-1	TRBV14	CASSPQPGPYNEQFF
TRBJ2-7	TRBV30	CAWAFPGQGFTYEQYF
TRBJ2-7	TRBV7-2	CASSLDRSEQYF
TRBJ1-5	TRBV4-2	CASSQNGGNQPQHF
TRBJ2-3	TRBV20-1	CSARVTSGSLLDTQYF
TRBJ2-7	TRBV27	CASSPLRGREQYF
TRBJ2-3	TRBV28	CASKSGGGTDTQYF
TRBJ2-7	TRBV30	CAWSGPGRREEQYF
TRBJ2-1	TRBV27	CASSPGDGRDNEQFF
TRBJ1-1	TRBV10-2	CASSEPLEVNTEAFF
TRBJ2-3	TRBV20-1	CSARVAGVLDTQYF
TRBJ2-3	TRBV20-1	CSATSGRLYTQYF
TRBJ2-3	TRBV15	CATSRDAGGSADTQYF
TRBJ2-7	TRBV5-1	CASSLPGDEQYF
TRBJ1-2	TRBV7-8	CASSPRGSLNYGYTF
TRBJ1-4	TRBV28	CASSPTHSTNEKLFF
TRBJ2-5	TRBV29-1	CSLTGNNQETQYF
TRBJ2-1	TRBV5-1	CASSKDRAAYNEQFF
TRBJ2-7	TRBV27	CASRGTLAYEQYF
TRBJ2-7	TRBV6-5	CASKKQGAYEQYF
TRBJ2-7	TRBV12-3/TRBV12-4	CASSSFLYEQYF
TRBJ1-2	TRBV12-3/TRBV12-4	CASSLAGGIYGYTF
TRBJ2-7	TRBV5-5	CASSQTGLAGNEQYF
TRBJ2-1	TRBV4-3	CASSHELAGGPYSYNEQFF
TRBJ1-1	TRBV20-1	CSARDLTGVYMNTEAFF
TRBJ2-7	TRBV25-1	CASSASDTASYEQYF
TRBJ2-2	TRBV29-1	CSVLGAGELFF
TRBJ2-3	TRBV7-2	CASSPGLAADTQYF
TRBJ2-2	TRBV20-1	CSARTGTLSTGELFF
TRBJ2-3	TRBV9	CASSPGGDPPVDTQYF
TRBJ2-1	TRBV5-1	CASSPGALSSYNEQFF
TRBJ1-6	TRBV29-1	CSVADRGNNSPLHF
TRBJ2-2	TRBV6-5	CASSYEGGVRELFF
TRBJ1-1	TRBV6-4	CASSVQGDTEAFF
TRBJ1-5	TRBV12-3/TRBV12-4	CASSLHVRGGQPQHF
TRBJ2-3	TRBV27	CASSLGLHAVDTQYF
TRBJ2-2	TRBV3-1	CASSQARRGRDTGELFF
TRBJ2-1	TRBV3-1	CASSQDRASGEQFF
TRBJ1-5	TRBV29-1	CSVSNASDGPQPQHF
TRBJ2-4	TRBV12-3/TRBV12-4	CASTLGTGGVGIQYF
TRBJ1-5	TRBV20-1	CSASRDRFNQPQHF
TRBJ1-5	TRBV14	CASSQGGHQPQHF
TRBJ1-5	TRBV15	CATSRRRDRLGNQPQHF
TRBJ2-7	TRBV7-9	CASSLPGTSQYEQYF
TRBJ2-3	TRBV10-3	CAISGELAGIVDTQYF
TRBJ2-2	TRBV4-3	CASSQEIIPGPKGGELFF
TRBJ1-4	TRBV3-1	CASSQVGATNEKLFF
TRBJ2-1	TRBV20-1	CSAGPPWAPTYNEQFF
TRBJ2-1	TRBV6-2/TRBV6-3	CASSTLQGVSYNEQFF
TRBJ2-5	TRBV6-1	CASSRNGYDQETQYF
TRBJ2-2	TRBV29-1	CSVLEAPVNTGELFF
TRBJ2-1	TRBV19	CASSIRPGLASYNEQFF